Listed below are T cell receptor beta chains from one sample, sequenced in a study of T cells in Graves' hyperthyroidism and ophthalmopathy. MiXCR was run by TCRdb on the multiplex PCR reads, yielding one entry per CDR3 protein. The sample consists of some 460,000 distinct CDR3 sequences, approximately 14% of them appearing once. Sequencing used blood. These receptors originate from a woman aged 18-29 years with Graves' hyperthyroidism. Each CDR3 is given with its conserved first and last residue. Each record gives: D gene, J gene, V gene, CDR3 length, clone size, CDR3 protein, CDR3 DNA. D genes are given only for firm matches. Not every row has a clone size; where given, it reads once, few, many or a size class.

NA TRBJ1-2 TRBV9 16 few CASSVFQEPRNYGYTF TGTGCCAGCAGCGTATTCCAAGAACCCAGAAACTATGGCTACACCTTC
NA TRBJ2-1 TRBV11-2 15 many CASSRGGTAGDEQFF TGTGCCAGCAGCCGAGGGGGGACAGCTGGAGATGAGCAGTTCTTC
NA TRBJ1-1 TRBV20-1 16 many CSARASGGSLNTEAFF TGCAGTGCTAGAGCTTCGGGAGGCTCGTTGAACACTGAAGCTTTCTTT
NA TRBJ2-7 TRBV5-5 13 NA CASSLIPRVEQYF TGTGCCAGCAGCTTGATTCCCAGGGTCGAGCAGTACTTC
NA TRBJ2-7 TRBV10-3 14 NA CAISERGGSYEQYF TGTGCCATCAGTGAACGGGGCGGTTCCTACGAGCAGTACTTC
TRBD1 TRBJ2-7 TRBV15 15 few CATSRSTRGPYEQYF TGTGCCACCAGCAGATCCACCAGGGGGCCGTACGAGCAGTACTTC
TRBD1 TRBJ1-1 TRBV5-8 13 few CASSLRQTGMAFF TGTGCCAGCAGCTTGCGCCAGACAGGGATGGCTTTCTTT
NA TRBJ2-4 TRBV15 14 few CATSSTMEKNIQYF TGTGCCACCAGCAGCACAATGGAGAAAAACATTCAGTACTTC
NA TRBJ2-7 TRBV28 12 many CASSPETYEQYF TGTGCCAGCAGTCCTGAGACCTACGAGCAGTACTTC
NA TRBJ2-3 TRBV7-7 13 many CASSSTVADTQYF TGTGCTAGCAGCTCAACGGTTGCAGATACGCAGTATTTT
NA TRBJ1-4 TRBV15 16 NA CATSYHRWWANEKLFF TGTGCCACCAGCTACCACAGGTGGTGGGCTAATGAAAAACTGTTTTTT
TRBD2 TRBJ2-7 TRBV7-6 19 NA CASSTNQTSGGEPTDEQYF TGTGCCAGCAGTACCAACCAAACTAGCGGGGGGGAACCTACCGACGAGCAGTACTTC
TRBD2 TRBJ2-3 TRBV7-3 13 many CASGRDNTDTQYF TGTGCCAGCGGGAGGGATAACACAGATACGCAGTATTTT
NA TRBJ2-4 TRBV6-2/TRBV6-3 16 few CASRGVGGTAKNIQYF TGTGCCAGCCGAGGAGTGGGGGGCACAGCCAAAAACATTCAGTACTTC
NA TRBJ2-2 TRBV11-3 13 many CASSADFAGELFF TGTGCCAGCAGCGCGGACTTCGCCGGGGAGCTGTTTTTT
NA TRBJ2-3 TRBV7-9 13 NA CASYGGPADTQYF TGTGCCAGTTACGGGGGGCCCGCCGATACGCAGTATTTT
NA TRBJ1-5 TRBV19 16 NA CASKSSWQTSNQPQHF TGTGCCAGTAAAAGTTCGTGGCAGACAAGCAATCAGCCCCAGCATTTT
TRBD1 TRBJ2-4 TRBV11-2 15 many CASRRTGEKRNIQYF TGTGCCAGCAGACGGACAGGCGAAAAACGAAACATTCAGTACTTC
NA TRBJ2-7 TRBV11-2 13 many CASSKTGRYEQYF TGTGCCAGCAGCAAGACAGGGAGGTACGAGCAGTACTTC
NA TRBJ1-5 TRBV10-1 13 many CARARDSNQPQHF TGCGCCAGGGCCCGGGACAGCAATCAGCCCCAGCATTTT
NA TRBJ2-2 TRBV3-1 14 many CASSSRTGGGELFF TGTGCCAGCAGCTCACGTACCGGGGGCGGGGAGCTGTTTTTT
TRBD2 TRBJ2-2 TRBV9 16 NA CASSPRTSGRTGELFF TGTGCCAGCAGCCCCCGAACTAGCGGGAGGACCGGGGAGCTGTTTTTT
TRBD2 TRBJ2-1 TRBV7-9 18 many CASSPLVSGIGSYNEQFF TGTGCCAGCAGCCCCTTAGTTAGCGGGATAGGATCCTACAATGAGCAGTTCTTC
NA TRBJ1-6 TRBV5-8 13 NA CASKPTDDSPLHF TGTGCCAGCAAACCGACAGATGATTCACCCCTCCACTTT
TRBD2 TRBJ2-7 TRBV20-1 17 many CSARNPRPSGIQYEQYF TGCAGTGCTCGTAACCCACGACCTAGCGGGATACAGTACGAGCAGTACTTC
NA TRBJ1-4 TRBV18 15 many CASSPKADILEKLFF TGTGCCAGCTCACCAAAGGCCGACATATTGGAAAAACTGTTTTTT
TRBD2 TRBJ2-7 TRBV28 14 NA CASDGTSGGYEQYF TGTGCCAGCGACGGGACTAGCGGGGGATACGAGCAGTACTTC
NA TRBJ2-4 TRBV28 14 NA CASSLRSAKNIQYF TGTGCCAGCAGTTTAAGGTCAGCCAAAAACATTCAGTACTTC
NA TRBJ1-1 TRBV5-1 16 many CASSLIMGMGNTEAFF TGCGCCAGCAGCTTGATTATGGGGATGGGGAACACTGAAGCTTTCTTT
NA TRBJ2-1 TRBV10-1 16 few CASSESGLSSYNEQLF TGCGCCAGCAGTGAGTCAGGGCTCAGCTCCTACAATGAGCAGCTCTTC
TRBD1 TRBJ1-4 TRBV20-1 13 NA CSAVQGVNEKLFF TGCAGTGCAGTTCAGGGGGTTAATGAAAAACTGTTTTTT
NA TRBJ2-2 TRBV7-9 13 NA CASSLAETGELFF TGTGCCAGCAGCTTAGCAGAGACCGGGGAGCTGTTTTTT
NA TRBJ2-1 TRBV5-1 16 many CASSLATGSSYNEQFF TGCGCCAGCAGCTTGGCCACAGGGAGCTCCTACAATGAGCAGTTCTTC
NA TRBJ2-7 TRBV14 17 few CASSHPFGGWFSDEQYF TGTGCCAGCAGCCACCCCTTCGGGGGTTGGTTTAGCGACGAGCAGTACTTC
NA TRBJ2-2 TRBV20-1 13 many CSARASNTGELFF TGCAGTGCCCGGGCCTCGAACACCGGGGAGCTGTTTTTT
NA TRBJ1-1 TRBV5-1 15 NA CASSLATGVNTEAFF TGCGCCAGCAGCTTGGCGACAGGAGTGAACACTGAAGCTTTCTTT
NA TRBJ1-2 TRBV20-1 13 many CSARATDSYGYTF TGCAGTGCTAGAGCCACGGACAGTTATGGCTACACCTTC
NA TRBJ1-5 TRBV9 14 NA CASSGGRINQPQHF TGTGCCAGCAGTGGCGGGCGGATCAATCAGCCCCAGCATTTT
NA TRBJ1-2 TRBV20-1 18 many CSARDNSPGTYTPYGYTF TGCAGTGCTAGAGACAATTCCCCGGGGACCTATACCCCTTATGGCTACACCTTC
TRBD2 TRBJ2-7 TRBV11-2 18 many CASSLGILLAGNPYEQYF TGTGCCAGCAGCTTAGGAATCCTGCTAGCGGGAAATCCCTACGAGCAGTACTTC
NA TRBJ2-3 TRBV2 15 many CASRMDGTSTDTQYF TGTGCCAGCAGGATGGACGGGACGAGCACAGATACGCAGTATTTT
NA TRBJ2-1 TRBV7-2 16 many CASSLMGGPPYNEQFF TGTGCCAGCAGCTTAATGGGGGGTCCGCCTTACAATGAGCAGTTCTTC
TRBD2 TRBJ2-5 TRBV20-1 14 many CSAILPGLFKTQYF TGCAGTGCTATATTACCGGGACTATTCAAGACCCAGTACTTC
NA TRBJ2-7 TRBV20-1 18 many CSASTYLDRGRSSYEQYF TGCAGTGCTAGCACCTACCTCGATCGGGGGCGCAGCTCCTACGAGCAGTACTTC
TRBD1 TRBJ2-7 TRBV4-3 16 NA CASSQGRGRVLYEQYF TGCGCCAGCAGCCAGGGCAGGGGGCGCGTTTTATACGAGCAGTACTTC